The present entry profiles one T cell receptor beta chain with its context. CDR1 ENHRY and CDR2 SYGVKD come from the germline V gene. Trimming shortened V by 1 base and J by 0 bases, and 9 bases separated the two germline ends. The CDR3 runs to 15 residues. The data are from a study of T cells after yellow fever vaccination. Using its own MiXCR run on the 5' RACE reads, TCRdb lists one record per CDR3 protein. The sample carries 300,000 to 350,000 distinct CDR3 sequences, about 4% recorded once. The clonotype was recovered from a man aged 18 to 35 who received the YFV17D yellow fever vaccine. Sequencing was performed on PBMCs, taken 5 days after the yellow fever booster vaccination. V is TRBV10-3 and J is TRBJ1-1; unclear D gene. The CDR3 region has the DNA TGTGCCATCAGTGAGTGGGAACTGATGAACACTGAAGCTTTCTTT. This sequence encodes CAISEWELMNTEAFF.